Below, 19 T cell receptor beta chains from the same sample are listed, as sequenced in a study of cytomegalovirus exposure and HLA in healthy donors. 60 Vbeta and 13 Jbeta primers were used in PCR. Generated by immunoSEQ multiplex PCR, the TCRdb table keeps only in-frame clones and is missing some. This sample has 200,000 to 250,000 clones, with under 80% found just once. The material sequenced was PBMCs. These receptors all come from a woman in her 30s in good health and CMV-seronegative.

The rearrangement links TRBV18 to TRBJ2-1; perhaps TRBD2 as D (5 bases). CDR3 size: 15 residues. Germline V CDR1 and CDR2: KGHSH, LQKENI. V was cut by 3 bases and J by 1 base, with 10 bases left in between. The CDR3 protein is CASSPVRESYNEQFF. The CDR3 DNA reads TGTGCCAGCTCACCGGTCCGGGAATCCTACAATGAGCAGTTCTTC.

The gene calls are TRBV5-6 and TRBJ2-1; TRBD2 matches at 10 bases. Germline V gives CDR1 SGHDT, CDR2 YYEEEE. This CDR3 contains 15 residues. Trimming took 5 bases from V and 8 from J; bases not matched to a gene: 10. The CDR3 sequence is CASRIRLAGVDEQFF. As DNA, the CDR3 is TGTGCCAGCAGGATAAGACTAGCGGGCGTGGATGAGCAGTTCTTC.

The rearrangement joins TRBV29-1 to TRBJ1-6; no reliable D call. V was trimmed by 7 bases and J by 8 bases, leaving 9 bases between them. Germline assignment: CDR1 SQVTM and CDR2 ANQGSEA. CDR3 length: 11 residues. This CDR3 reads CSARQDSPLHF. The DNA for the CDR3 is TGCAGCGCAAGACAAGATTCACCCCTCCACTTT.

The V gene is TRBV15, the J gene TRBJ2-7, with TRBD1 identical over 9 bases. V dropped 3 bases and J dropped 6; count of bases not matched to a gene: 9. The CDR3 extends over 15 amino acids. Germline V gene lookup returns CDR1 LNHNV and CDR2 YYDKDF (reference sequence). Written as DNA, the CDR3 is TGTGCCACCAGCAGTGCCCCGGGACAGGGTAGCGAGCAGTACTTC. Amino acid sequence: CATSSAPGQGSEQYF.

The chain links TRBV5-1 to TRBJ2-2, with TRBD1 matching over 10 bases. This CDR3 contains 14 residues. Germline V gene sequence: CDR1 SGHRS, CDR2 YFSETQ. The V gene end was trimmed by 7 bases and the J gene end by 1 base; junction bases not matched to a gene: 1. CDR3 nucleotide sequence: TGCGCCAGCTGGACAGGGGGGAACACCGGGGAGCTGTTTTTT. Translated: CASWTGGNTGELFF.

This clone has just a few counts. Other DNA sequences in this specimen translate into the identical CDR3. J is TRBJ1-6 and V is TRBV7-9; tentative D call: TRBD1 (5 bases). From germline, CDR1 is SEHNR and CDR2 FQNEAQ (reference sequence). The V end lost 3 bases, the J end lost 5 bases, and 11 bases lay between the germline ends. There are 15 residues in the CDR3. CDR3 in DNA: TGTGCCAGCAGCTTGGGGCAGGGAAATAATTCACCCCTCCACTTT. Protein sequence: CASSLGQGNNSPLHF.

The table lists this clone with a few counts. V gene TRBV7-9 combines with J gene TRBJ2-2; D gene uncertain. Trimming took off 5 bases at V and 3 bases at J, with 7 bases between the two ends. Germline V gene lookup returns CDR1 SEHNR and CDR2 FQNEAQ (reference sequence). The CDR3 contains 13 residues. The CDR3: CASSPKHTGELFF. The DNA for the CDR3 is TGTGCCAGCAGCCCCAAGCACACCGGGGAGCTGTTTTTT. The entire variable domain, with the rest obtained from reference TRBV7-9 and TRBJ2-2, is as follows: DTGVSQNPRHKITKRGQNVTFRCDPISEHNRLYWYRQTLGQGPEFLTYFQNEAQLEKSRLLSDRFSAERPKGSFSTLEIQRTEQGDSAMYLCASSPKHTGELFFGEGSRLTVL.

The chain carries TRBV5-6 and TRBJ2-1; 12 nucleotides line up with TRBD2. The germline CDR1 and CDR2 sequences are SGHDT and YYEEEE. The CDR3 is 18 residues long. J gave up 1 base and V 4 bases, and 9 bases lay outside the gene matches. Written as DNA, the CDR3 is TGTGCCAGCAGCCAAAGGACTAGCGGGATACGATCCTACAATGAGCAGTTCTTC. Amino acids: CASSQRTSGIRSYNEQFF.

V and J are TRBV6-6 and TRBJ2-7; 7 bases agree with TRBD1. Unmatched junction bases numbered 9, after V lost 5 bases and J lost 8 bases. The CDR3 is 13 amino acids. CDR1 is MNHNY, CDR2 SVGAGI, per germline (reference sequence). The CDR3 here is CASSTDRDAQQYF. The DNA for the CDR3 is TGTGCCAGCAGTACTGACAGGGATGCGCAGCAGTACTTC.

CDR3 sequence (DNA): TGTGCCAGCAGCTTAACAGGGGGCTTTGGAAACACCATATATTTT. Its protein product is CASSLTGGFGNTIYF. This chain connects TRBV5-6 to TRBJ1-3; 9 positions agree with TRBD1. Germline trimming cut 2 bases from V and 3 bases from J; bases unmatched to any gene: 3. Germline-derived CDR1 and CDR2 are SGHDT and YYEEEE. There are 15 residues in the CDR3.

V is TRBV30 and J is TRBJ1-2, with 8 positions matching TRBD1. The CDR3 extends over 13 amino acids. The germline V gene encodes CDR1 GTSNPN and CDR2 SVGIG (reference sequence). Losses at the gene ends were 7 bases for V and 7 bases for J; bases not matched to a gene: 11. CDR3 sequence reads: CAYRGVALSGYTF. CDR3 DNA: TGTGCCTACAGGGGGGTGGCCCTTAGTGGCTACACCTTC.

This chain uses TRBV5-1 with TRBJ2-1; tentative D call: TRBD2 (5 bases). The germline V gene has CDR1 SGHRS and CDR2 YFSETQ. Trimming cost V 4 bases and J 9 bases, with 11 bases left between them. The CDR3 is made up of 12 amino acids. The CDR3 DNA reads TGCGCCAGCAGCCCACGAGGAGGTGAGCAGTTCTTC. Protein product: CASSPRGGEQFF.

The chain has TRBV2 and TRBJ2-5, with TRBD1 identical over 10 bases. The J call may be mistaken, given a closer DNA end match to TRBJ2-7. The V gene's germline CDR1 is SNHLY and CDR2 FYNNEI. The CDR3 runs to 15 residues. CDR3 coding DNA: TGTGCCAGCAGTGGGAACCGGGACAGGGGCGGCGAGCAGTACTTC. Translated: CASSGNRDRGGEQYF.

This rearrangement joins TRBV5-4 to TRBJ2-4, with TRBD2 matching 8 bases. In germline, CDR1 is SGHNT, CDR2 YYREEE (reference sequence). The CDR3 sequence is 15 residues long. J was trimmed by 5 bases and V by 0 bases; bases with no gene match: 4. The CDR3 loop is CASSLVGGAENIQYF. The CDR3 region has the DNA TGTGCCAGCAGCTTGGTCGGGGGGGCCGAAAACATTCAGTACTTC.

This clone was found a few times. This chain links TRBV7-2 with TRBJ2-1; D uncertain. The CDR3 is 14 amino acids. Trimming removed 1 base from V and 3 bases from J, with 7 bases in between. Per germline, CDR1 SGHTA and CDR2 FQGNSA. The CDR3 DNA reads TGTGCCAGCAGCTTAGAATCCGGCTACAATGAGCAGTTCTTC. Its protein product is CASSLESGYNEQFF. The variable domain in full, with the rest retrieved from reference TRBV7-2 and TRBJ2-1, is GAGVSQSPSNKVTEKGKDVELRCDPISGHTALYWYRQSLGQGLEFLIYFQGNSAPDKSGLPSDRFSAERTGGSVSTLTIQRTQQEDSAVYLCASSLESGYNEQFFGPGTRLTVL.

J is TRBJ1-2 and V is TRBV11-3; D might be TRBD1 (6 bases). This CDR3 contains 15 residues. Trimming took 5 bases from V and 0 from J, leaving 13 bases between them. CDR1 SGHNT and CDR2 YENEEA come from the germline V gene. CDR3 residues: CASSAQGRANYGYTF. CDR3 nucleotide sequence: TGTGCCAGCAGCGCACAGGGTCGGGCTAACTATGGCTACACCTTC.

The chain employs TRBV10-3 and TRBJ1-2, with D maybe TRBD1 (6 bases). The germline V gene has CDR1 ENHRY and CDR2 SYGVKD. This CDR3 is 15 amino acids long. The V and J ends lost 0 bases and 8 bases respectively, with 16 bases between them. In DNA form, the CDR3 reads TGTGCCATCAGTGAGTCGACTGGGGGCCTGTTAGGCTACACCTTC. Amino acids: CAISESTGGLLGYTF.

The chain couples TRBV5-4 to TRBJ1-2, with TRBD1 identical over 7 bases. The CDR3 contains 14 residues. V dropped 2 bases and J dropped 4; count of bases not matched to a gene: 5. The germline V gene encodes CDR1 SGHNT and CDR2 YYREEE (reference sequence). CDR3 DNA sequence: TGTGCCAGCAGCTTTTCGACAGGGAGCTATGGCTACACCTTC. Translation: CASSFSTGSYGYTF.

This clone was seen only a few times. The J gene is TRBJ1-1, the V gene TRBV7-2; D gene uncertain. Between the trimmed V and J ends, which lost 5 bases and 9 bases, there was a span of 13 bases. CDR1 and CDR2 from the germline V gene are SGHTA and FQGNSA. The CDR3 loop spans 12 amino acids. This CDR3 reads CASSPDNFKAFF. CDR3 coding DNA: TGTGCCAGCAGCCCAGACAATTTTAAAGCTTTCTTT. The whole variable domain, filled in from reference TRBV7-2 and TRBJ1-1, reads GAGVSQSPSNKVTEKGKDVELRCDPISGHTALYWYRQSLGQGLEFLIYFQGNSAPDKSGLPSDRFSAERTGGSVSTLTIQRTQQEDSAVYLCASSPDNFKAFFGQGTRLTVV.